The TCR beta chain under discussion was sequenced for a study of cytomegalovirus exposure and HLA in healthy donors. Across the whole study: A data release that came early held tens of millions of unique TCRs from HLA-typed donors. Overall study findings and caveats: Most CMV-associated TCR beta chains appeared HLA-restricted in a later analysis. Only CMV serostatus was available as immune exposure information. Reports credit the classifier with highly specific, highly sensitive diagnosis of cytomegalovirus status.

The V gene end was trimmed by 6 bases and the J gene end by 4 bases; junction bases not matched to a gene: 8. The CDR3 has 14 amino acids. Germline loops: CDR1 SGHVS, CDR2 FQNEAQ. Of note for this clone: Its cognate antigen is unknown.

Amplification used 60 Vbeta primers and 13 Jbeta primers. TCRdb's table, derived via immunoSEQ multiplex PCR, lists solely in-frame clones and lacks some. Of around 93,000 clones listed, approximately 81% are singletons. The sample taken for sequencing was PBMCs. The clonotype originates from a woman between 40 and 55 years old in good health and CMV-seronegative. The chain uses TRBV7-8 and TRBJ2-5, with TRBD1 matching 7 bases. The CDR3 sequence: CASRRDSRGETQYF. CDR3 nucleotides: TGTGCCAGCAGACGGGACAGTCGGGGAGAGACCCAGTACTTC.